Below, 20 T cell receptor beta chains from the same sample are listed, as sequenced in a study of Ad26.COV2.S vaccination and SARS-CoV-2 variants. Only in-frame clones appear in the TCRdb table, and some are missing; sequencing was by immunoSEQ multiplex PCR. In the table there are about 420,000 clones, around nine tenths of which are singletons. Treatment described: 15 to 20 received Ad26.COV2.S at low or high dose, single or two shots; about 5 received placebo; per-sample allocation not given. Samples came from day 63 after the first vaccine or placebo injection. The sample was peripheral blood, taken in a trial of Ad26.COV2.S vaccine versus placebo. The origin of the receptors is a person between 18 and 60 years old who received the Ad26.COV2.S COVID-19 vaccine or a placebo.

CDR3 DNA sequence: TGTGCCAGCAGTTTACGGGGTACTGAAGCTTTCTTT. It yields the protein CASSLRGTEAFF. V gene TRBV12-3 or TRBV12-4 combines with J gene TRBJ1-1; no reliable D call. This CDR3 comprises 12 residues. Trimming stripped 2 bases from V and 5 bases from J, with 6 bases between.

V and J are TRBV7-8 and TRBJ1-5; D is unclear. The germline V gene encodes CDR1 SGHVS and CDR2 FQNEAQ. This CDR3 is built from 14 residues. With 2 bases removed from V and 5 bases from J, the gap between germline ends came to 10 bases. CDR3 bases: TGTGCCAGCAGCTTAATTTCAGGAGATCAGCCCCAGCATTTT. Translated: CASSLISGDQPQHF.

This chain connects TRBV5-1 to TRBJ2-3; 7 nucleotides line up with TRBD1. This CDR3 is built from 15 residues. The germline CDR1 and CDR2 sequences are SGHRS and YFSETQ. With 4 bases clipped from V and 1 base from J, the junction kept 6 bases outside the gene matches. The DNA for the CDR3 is TGCGCCAGCAGCCGGTGGGGACAGCGCACAGATACGCAGTATTTT. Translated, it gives CASSRWGQRTDTQYF. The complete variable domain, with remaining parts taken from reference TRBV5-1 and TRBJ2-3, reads KAGVTQTPRYLIKTRGQQVTLSCSPISGHRSVSWYQQTPGQGLQFLFEYFSETQRNKGNFPGRFSGRQFSNSRSEMNVSTLELGDSALYLCASSRWGQRTDTQYFGPGTRLTVL.

The DNA for the CDR3 is TGTGCCAGCAGTTTATCCTCCAGGGGTGAAAAACTGTTTTTT. Its protein is CASSLSSRGEKLFF. This chain connects TRBV28 to TRBJ1-4; D is perhaps TRBD1 (6 bases). Trimming took off 1 base at V and 7 bases at J, with 10 bases between the two ends. The CDR3 is made up of 14 amino acids. CDR1 is MDHEN, CDR2 SYDVKM, per germline.

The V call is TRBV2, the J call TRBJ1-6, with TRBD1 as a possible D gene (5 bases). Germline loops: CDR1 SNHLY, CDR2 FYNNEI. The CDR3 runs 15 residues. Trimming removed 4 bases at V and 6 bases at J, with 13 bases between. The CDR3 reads CASSVSGARNSPLHF. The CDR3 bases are TGTGCCAGCAGTGTGTCCGGGGCACGTAATTCACCCCTCCACTTT.

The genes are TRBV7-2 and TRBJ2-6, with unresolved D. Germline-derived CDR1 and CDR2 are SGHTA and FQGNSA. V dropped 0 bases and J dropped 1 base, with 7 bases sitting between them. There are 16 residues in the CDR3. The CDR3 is CASSLASGSGANVLTF. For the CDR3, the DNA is TGTGCCAGCAGCTTAGCGTCCGGGTCTGGGGCCAACGTCCTGACTTTC.

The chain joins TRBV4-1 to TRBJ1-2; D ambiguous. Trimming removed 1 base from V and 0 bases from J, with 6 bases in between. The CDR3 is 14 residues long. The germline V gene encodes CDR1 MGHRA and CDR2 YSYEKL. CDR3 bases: TGCGCCAGCAGCCAAGCGGTTTCTAACTATGGCTACACCTTC. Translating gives CASSQAVSNYGYTF.

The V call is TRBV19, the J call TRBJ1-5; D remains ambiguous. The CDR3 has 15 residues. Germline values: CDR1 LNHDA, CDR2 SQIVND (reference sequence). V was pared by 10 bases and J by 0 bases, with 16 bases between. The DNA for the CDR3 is TGTGCCACAATCGACCGCCGAGGTAGCAATCAGCCCCAGCATTTT. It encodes CATIDRRGSNQPQHF. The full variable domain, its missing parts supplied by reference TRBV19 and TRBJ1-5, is DGGITQSPKYLFRKEGQNVTLSCEQNLNHDAMYWYRQDPGQGLRLIYYSQIVNDFQKGDIAEGYSVSREKKESFPLTVTSAQKNPTAFYLCATIDRRGSNQPQHFGDGTRLSIL.

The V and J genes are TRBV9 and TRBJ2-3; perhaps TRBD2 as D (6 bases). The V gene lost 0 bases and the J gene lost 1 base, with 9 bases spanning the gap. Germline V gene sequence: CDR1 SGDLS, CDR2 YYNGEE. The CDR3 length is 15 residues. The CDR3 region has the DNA TGTGCCAGCAGCGTAGGGGGGGAGGGCACAGATACGCAGTATTTT. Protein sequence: CASSVGGEGTDTQYF.

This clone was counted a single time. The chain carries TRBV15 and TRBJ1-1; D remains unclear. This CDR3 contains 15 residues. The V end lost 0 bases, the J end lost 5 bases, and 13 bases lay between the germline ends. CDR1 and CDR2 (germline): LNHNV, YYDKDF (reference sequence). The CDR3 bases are TGTGCCACCAGCAGAGATTATGGGCGCGGGACTGAAGCTTTCTTT. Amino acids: CATSRDYGRGTEAFF.

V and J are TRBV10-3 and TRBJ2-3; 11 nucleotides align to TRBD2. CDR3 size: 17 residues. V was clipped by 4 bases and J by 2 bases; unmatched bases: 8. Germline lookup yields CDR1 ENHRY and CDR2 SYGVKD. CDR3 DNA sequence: TGTGCCATCAGTGGCTCTCGGACTAGCGGGTTCACAGATACGCAGTATTTT. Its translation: CAISGSRTSGFTDTQYF.

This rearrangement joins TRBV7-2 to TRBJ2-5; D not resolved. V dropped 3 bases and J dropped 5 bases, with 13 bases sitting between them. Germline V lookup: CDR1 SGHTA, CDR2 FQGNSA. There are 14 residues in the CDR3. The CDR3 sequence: CASSLSTGWETQYF. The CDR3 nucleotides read TGTGCCAGCAGCTTGTCCACCGGGTGGGAGACCCAGTACTTC.

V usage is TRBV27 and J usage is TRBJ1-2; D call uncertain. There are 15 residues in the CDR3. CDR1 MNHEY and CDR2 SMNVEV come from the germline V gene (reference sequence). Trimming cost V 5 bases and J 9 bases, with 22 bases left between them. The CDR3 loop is CASSQTAGRSWSYTF. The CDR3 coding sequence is TGTGCCAGCAGTCAAACGGCTGGACGGAGCTGGAGCTACACCTTC.

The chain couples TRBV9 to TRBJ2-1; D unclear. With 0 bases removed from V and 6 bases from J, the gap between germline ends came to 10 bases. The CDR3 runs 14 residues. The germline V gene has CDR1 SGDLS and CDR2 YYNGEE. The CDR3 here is CASSVEVPTNEQFF. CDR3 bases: TGTGCCAGCAGCGTAGAGGTCCCGACCAATGAGCAGTTCTTC.

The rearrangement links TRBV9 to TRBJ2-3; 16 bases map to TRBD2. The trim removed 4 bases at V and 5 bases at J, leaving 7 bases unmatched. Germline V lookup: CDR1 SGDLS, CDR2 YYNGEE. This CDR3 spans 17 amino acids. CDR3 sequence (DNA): TGTGCCAGCAGCTCCTGGGGACTAGCGGGGGGGAAAGATACGCAGTATTTT. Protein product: CASSSWGLAGGKDTQYF.

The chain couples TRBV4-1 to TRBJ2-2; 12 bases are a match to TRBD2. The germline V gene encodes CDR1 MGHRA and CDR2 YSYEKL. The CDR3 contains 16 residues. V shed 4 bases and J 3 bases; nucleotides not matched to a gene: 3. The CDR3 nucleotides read TGCGCCAGCAGCCGCGGGACTAGCGGGCACACCGGGGAGCTGTTTTTT. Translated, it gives CASSRGTSGHTGELFF.

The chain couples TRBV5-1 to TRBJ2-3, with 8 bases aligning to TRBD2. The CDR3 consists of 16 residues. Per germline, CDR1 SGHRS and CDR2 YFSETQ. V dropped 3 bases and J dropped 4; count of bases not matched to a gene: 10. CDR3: CASSYSGGTQADTQYF. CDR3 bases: TGCGCCAGCAGCTACAGCGGGGGAACACAAGCAGATACGCAGTATTTT.

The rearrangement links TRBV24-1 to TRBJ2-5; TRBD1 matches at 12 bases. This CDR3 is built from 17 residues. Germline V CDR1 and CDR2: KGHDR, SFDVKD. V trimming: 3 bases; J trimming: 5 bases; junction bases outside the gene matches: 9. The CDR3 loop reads CATSDGDRGLDGETQYF. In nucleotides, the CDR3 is TGTGCCACCAGTGATGGGGACAGGGGGCTTGACGGGGAGACCCAGTACTTC.

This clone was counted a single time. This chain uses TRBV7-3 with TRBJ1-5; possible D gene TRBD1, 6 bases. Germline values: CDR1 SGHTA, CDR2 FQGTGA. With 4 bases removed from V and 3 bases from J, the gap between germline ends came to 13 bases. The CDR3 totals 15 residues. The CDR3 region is CASSSHRVDNQPQHF. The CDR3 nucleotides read TGTGCCAGCAGCTCCCACAGGGTCGACAATCAGCCCCAGCATTTT.

This CDR3 reads CASSLRAVGGADTQYF. CDR3 coding DNA: TGTGCCAGCAGCTTGCGGGCCGTAGGGGGCGCAGATACGCAGTATTTT. This chain connects TRBV5-4 to TRBJ2-3; TRBD1 matches at 7 bases. The CDR3 runs 16 residues. The V gene's germline CDR1 is SGHNT and CDR2 YYREEE (reference sequence). J gave up 4 bases and V 1 base, and 9 bases lay outside the gene matches.